This T cell receptor (beta chain) was obtained from a study of blood T cell repertoires in COVID-19 (dated by TCRdb to about 2020). Regarding the research as a whole: Samples covering the acute and convalescent phases of COVID-19 were provided by collaborators in the United States, Italy and Spain. The prospective study material was composed of cDNA or gDNA derived from T cells, B-cell-depleted T cells, or PBMCs. The repertoires were released in a freely available public database intended as a resource for research on the immune response to SARS-CoV-2. Where HLA class I and class II types were available, the types were taken from metadata supplied by the sample provider, not from assay-based typing. Samples came from the ongoing ImmuneRACE study (first 160 participants) plus 1,254 subjects from 6 global collaborators. The dataset comprised deeply sampled blood TCRbeta repertoires from subjects exposed to, actively infected with, or recovered from COVID-19. The sample metadata nearly always contained a de-identified subject ID, COVID-19 status, age in years and sex. On the study overall, not on this receptor specifically: Clinical and demographic metadata were provided uncurated, with the amount varying by source and participant.

TCRbeta CDR3 regions were amplified from genomic DNA using the immunoSEQ Assay, a bias-controlled multiplex PCR. As for the authors' bioinformatics: The number of nucleated cells in each sample was estimated from the amplification of reference gene primers within the assay. Sequence reads were collapsed and filtered to measure the absolute abundance of every unique TCRbeta CDR3 rearrangement. Productive Simpson clonality was computed per sample as the square root of Simpson's diversity index over productive rearrangements. TCRdb took this table from immuneACCESS and kept in-frame rearrangements with V and J called. Such tables lack part of the clones; where checked against another copy, unresolved V genes explain under half of the gap, and the rest is unexplained. V and J calls and clone size are given by that table; D and trimming were obtained from the DNA. This sample holds 220,000 or so clones; 90% were observed only once. The ten largest clones capture about 16% of the sample.

The germline V gene provides CDR1 SNHLY and CDR2 FYNNEI. V was cut back by 3 bases and J by 3 bases, leaving a gap of 15 bases between them. The CDR3 measures 16 amino acids from cysteine to phenylalanine. Only the CDR3 DNA stays, 48 bases, in frame from base 1. Participants in the prospective study were aged 18 to 89 years, lived in 20 to 25 United States geographic areas, and enrolled through a virtual design. In the prospective study, cohorts were assigned on the basis of participant-reported clinical history obtained from a screening survey and a study questionnaire. Exposed participants were defined as having been in contact with someone with a PCR-confirmed or clinician-diagnosed COVID-19 case within 2 weeks of study entry. In the prospective study, mobile phlebotomists collected whole blood, serum and a nasopharyngeal or oropharyngeal swab from each participant. Participants in the prospective study had the option to provide additional blood draws and questionnaires over a 2-month period. Blood samples from the prospective study were shipped frozen or at room temperature prior to DNA extraction.

Worth noting for this clone: Which antigen it targets is not known. It has no much larger one-base neighbor in the sample; base qualities were not kept.

This receptor was identified in a man aged 25-40 years who had been exposed to COVID-19. The rearrangement joined TRBV2 to TRBJ2-1; TRBD2 is a weak D gene call, 6 bases matching. Sequenced: PBMCs or T cells enriched from blood (not recorded which). The sequenced DNA: TGTGCCAGCAGTGACGGGGCGGGGTCGGGCTACAATGAGCAGTTCTTC. The encoded protein is CASSDGAGSGYNEQFF.